This T cell receptor (beta chain) was identified in a study of blood T cells in healthy people across ages. In regard to this clonotype: Antigen unknown.

A J-beta primer mix and a sample-barcoded 5' primer were used in a second PCR of about 6 to 12 cycles. TCRdb re-derived calls from the 5' RACE reads in MiXCR, one entry per CDR3 protein. The table has some 1.1 million distinct CDR3 sequences, more than 30% seen once. Germline V CDR1 and CDR2: MNHNY, SVGAGI (reference sequence). The V gene end was trimmed by 0 bases and the J gene end by 2 bases; junction bases not matched to a gene: 3. The CDR3 runs 16 residues. Overall study findings and caveats: Naive T cell percentage showed a strong correlation with the diversity of TCR beta. Estimates of total diversity, which came from one million sequenced T cells, were considered to be underestimates.

Sequenced input: blood. This clonotype was obtained from a man younger than 35 in good health. The rearrangement links TRBV6-6 to TRBJ2-4, with 8 bases that match TRBD1. CDR3 sequence reads: CASSYSDRATKNIQYF. The CDR3 region has the DNA TGTGCCAGCAGTTACTCGGACAGGGCAACCAAAAACATTCAGTACTTC.